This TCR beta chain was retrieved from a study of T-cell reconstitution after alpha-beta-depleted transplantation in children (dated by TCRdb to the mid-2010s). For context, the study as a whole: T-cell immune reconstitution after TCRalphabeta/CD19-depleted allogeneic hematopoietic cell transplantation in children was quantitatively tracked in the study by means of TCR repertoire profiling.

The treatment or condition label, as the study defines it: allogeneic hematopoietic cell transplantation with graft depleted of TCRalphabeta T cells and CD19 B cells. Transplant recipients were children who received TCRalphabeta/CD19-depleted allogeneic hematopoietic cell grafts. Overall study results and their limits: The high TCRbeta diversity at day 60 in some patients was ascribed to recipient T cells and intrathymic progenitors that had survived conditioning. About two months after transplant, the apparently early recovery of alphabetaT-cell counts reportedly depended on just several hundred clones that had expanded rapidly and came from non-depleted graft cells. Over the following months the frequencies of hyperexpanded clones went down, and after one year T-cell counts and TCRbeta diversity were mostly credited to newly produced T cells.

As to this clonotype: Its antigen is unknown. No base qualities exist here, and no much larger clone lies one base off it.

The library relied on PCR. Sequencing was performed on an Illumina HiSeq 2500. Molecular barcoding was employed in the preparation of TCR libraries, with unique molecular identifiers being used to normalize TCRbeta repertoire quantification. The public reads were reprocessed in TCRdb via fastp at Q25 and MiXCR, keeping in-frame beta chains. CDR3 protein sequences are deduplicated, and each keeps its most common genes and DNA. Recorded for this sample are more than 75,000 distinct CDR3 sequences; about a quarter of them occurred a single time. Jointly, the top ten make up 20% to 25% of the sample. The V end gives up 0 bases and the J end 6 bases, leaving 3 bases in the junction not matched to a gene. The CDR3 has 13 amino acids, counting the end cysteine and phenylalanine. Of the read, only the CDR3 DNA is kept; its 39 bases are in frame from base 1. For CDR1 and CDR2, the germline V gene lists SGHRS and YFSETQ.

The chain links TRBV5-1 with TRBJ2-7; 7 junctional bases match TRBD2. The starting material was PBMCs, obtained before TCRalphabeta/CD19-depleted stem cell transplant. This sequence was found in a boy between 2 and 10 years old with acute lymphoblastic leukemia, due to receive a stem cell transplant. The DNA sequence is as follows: TGCGCCAGCAGCTTGGCCTCGGGAGGCGAGCAGTACTTC. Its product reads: CASSLASGGEQYF.